This T cell receptor (beta chain) comes out of a study of shared clonotypes between healthy human individuals. Libraries were prepared by immunoSEQ multiplex PCR; TCRdb keeps only in-frame clonotypes and omits some of them. The repertoire includes hundreds of thousands of clones, around 96% of them detected once, and under 0.25% sits in the top ten. CDR3 length: 18 residues. V lost 3 bases, J lost 5 bases, and 14 bases stayed unmatched. Germline lookup yields CDR1 SEHNR and CDR2 FQNEAQ (reference sequence). CD8 cells regarded as naive lacked CD45RO, were positively chosen for CCR7, and omitted terminally differentiated effector memory CD45RA+ cells.

This TCR derives from a man younger than 45 in good health. The material sequenced was naive CD8+ T cells sorted from blood. This chain connects TRBV7-9 to TRBJ2-5, with TRBD2 matching over 11 bases. CDR3 coding DNA: TGTGCCAGCAGCTTTATCCAATTTAGCGGGAGGGCCAAGGAGACCCAGTACTTC. Its translation is CASSFIQFSGRAKETQYF.